The source of this T cell receptor (beta chain) is a study of shared clonotypes between healthy human individuals. The CDR3 runs to 14 residues. CDR1 SGDLS and CDR2 YYNGEE come from the germline V gene. V gave up 4 bases and J gave up 7 bases; unmatched junction bases: 8. Libraries were prepared by immunoSEQ multiplex PCR; TCRdb keeps only in-frame clonotypes and omits some of them. The sample consists of roughly 1.5 million clones, 98% of them appearing once. Subsets obtained from CD4+ cells comprised CD45RA+ naive and CD45RA-negative memory cells. The V and J genes are TRBV9 and TRBJ1-5, with 7 bases fitting TRBD1. The material sequenced was naive CD4+ T cells sorted from blood. Documented subset: CD45RA+ positively selected. The sequence was collected from a man aged 25 to 45 in good health. This CDR3 is CASSKTGQSQPQHF. The CDR3 bases are TGTGCCAGCAGCAAGACAGGGCAATCCCAGCCCCAGCATTTT.